This T cell receptor beta chain was sequenced during a study of T-cell reconstitution after alpha-beta-depleted transplantation in children. Germline CDR1 and CDR2: SEHNR and FQNEAQ (reference sequence). V dropped 1 base and J dropped 6; count of bases not matched to a gene: 5. There are 15 residues in the CDR3. Molecular barcoding with unique molecular identifiers was used for the TCRbeta library. TCRdb analysed the PCR reads with MiXCR anew, one entry per CDR3 protein. The data hold 350,000 to 400,000 distinct CDR3 sequences, with less than 15% observed a single time. The sample holds a few counts of this clonotype.

This sequence joins TRBV7-9 and TRBJ1-4; 7 bases agree with TRBD1. This sample comprised PBMCs, obtained from the stem cell graft. The sequence was obtained from a human donor who donated a stem cell graft to a child with Fanconi anemia. In nucleotides, the CDR3 is TGTGCCAGCAGCTTAGGTGACAGGGTGGATGAAAAACTGTTTTTT. The encoded protein is CASSLGDRVDEKLFF.